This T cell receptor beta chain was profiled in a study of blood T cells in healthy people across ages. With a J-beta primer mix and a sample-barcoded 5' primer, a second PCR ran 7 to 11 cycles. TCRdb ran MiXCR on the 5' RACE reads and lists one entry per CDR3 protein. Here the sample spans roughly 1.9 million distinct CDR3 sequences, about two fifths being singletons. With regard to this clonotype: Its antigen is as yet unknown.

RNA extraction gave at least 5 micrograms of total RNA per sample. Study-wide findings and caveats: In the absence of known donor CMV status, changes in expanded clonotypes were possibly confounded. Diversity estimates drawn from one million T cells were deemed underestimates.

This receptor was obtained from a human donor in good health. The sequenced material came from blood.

The CDR3 DNA reads as TGTGCCAGCAGTCACTCGGACAGGGAGGGCGAGCAGTACTTC. Protein product: CASSHSDREGEQYF. The chain joins TRBV12-3 or TRBV12-4 to TRBJ2-7, with D possibly being TRBD1 (8 bases). The V end was cut by 5 bases, the J end by 6 bases, with 17 bases between. This CDR3 spans 14 amino acids.